This TCR beta chain is drawn from a study of blood T cell repertoires in COVID-19. Generated by immunoSEQ multiplex PCR, the TCRdb table keeps only in-frame clones and is missing some. The sample lists tens of thousands of clones, approximately 84% occurring once. Trimming shortened V by 2 bases and J by 1 base, and 7 bases separated the two germline ends. The CDR3 covers 14 residues. The germline gives CDR1 SEHNR, CDR2 FQNEAQ (reference sequence). The sequencing input was peripheral blood. V is TRBV7-9 and J is TRBJ2-3; D gene ambiguous. The sequence was collected from a man between 50 and 59 years old with active COVID-19. The CDR3 bases are TGTGCCAGCAGCTTAAAGCGCCGCACAGATACGCAGTATTTT. Its protein product is CASSLKRRTDTQYF.